Presented here are 9 T cell receptor beta chains from one specimen sequenced in a study of blood T cell repertoires in COVID-19. The repertoire was sequenced with immunoSEQ multiplex PCR; TCRdb's copy has only in-frame clones and lacks some. The repertoire has about 190,000 clones, approximately 85% of them found once; the top ten carry about 6%. The sequencing input was PBMCs or T cells enriched from blood (not recorded which). Receptors were obtained from a middle-aged man with acute COVID-19.

In DNA form, the CDR3 reads TGTGCCATCAGTGAGTCGATCGGAGCGGGAGGGAGCAGGGATGAGCAGTTCTTC. This translates into CAISESIGAGGSRDEQFF. The V call is TRBV10-3, the J call TRBJ2-1; 10 nucleotides align to TRBD2. The V gene end was trimmed by 0 bases and the J gene end by 8 bases; junction bases not matched to a gene: 13. The CDR3 contains 18 residues. From germline, CDR1 is ENHRY and CDR2 SYGVKD.

The chain couples TRBV19 to TRBJ2-5; TRBD2 matches 12 bases. The CDR3 contains 15 residues. J was trimmed by 5 bases and V by 5 bases; bases with no gene match: 6. Per germline, CDR1 LNHDA and CDR2 SQIVND (reference sequence). The CDR3 region is CASSVGTSGSETQYF. The CDR3 bases are TGTGCCAGTAGTGTGGGGACTAGCGGGTCGGAGACCCAGTACTTC.

This chain links TRBV5-1 with TRBJ2-3; 8 nucleotides align to TRBD1. Germline CDR1 is SGHRS and CDR2 is YFSETQ. Germline trimming cut 3 bases from V and 0 bases from J; bases unmatched to any gene: 9. The length of the CDR3 is 17 residues. The CDR3 DNA is TGCGCCAGCAGCTCGGACAGGGCCAAACCCAGCACAGATACGCAGTATTTT. Amino acid sequence: CASSSDRAKPSTDTQYF.

The rearrangement links TRBV28 to TRBJ2-3; 12 positions match TRBD2. Germline V gene sequence: CDR1 MDHEN, CDR2 SYDVKM. J was trimmed by 4 bases and V by 2 bases; bases with no gene match: 4. The CDR3 spans 16 residues. The CDR3 is CASSLGASGRADTQYF. The CDR3 DNA sequence: TGTGCCAGCAGTTTAGGAGCTAGCGGGAGGGCAGATACGCAGTATTTT.

This chain connects TRBV5-1 to TRBJ1-1; D unclear. The V and J ends lost 3 bases and 2 bases respectively, with 14 bases between them. CDR1 is SGHRS, CDR2 YFSETQ, per germline. This CDR3 has 15 amino acids. DNA for the CDR3: TGCGCCAGCAGCTCCCTACGAGGGTCCAACACTGAAGCTTTCTTT. This codes for CASSSLRGSNTEAFF.

J is TRBJ2-3 and V is TRBV6-5; D call uncertain. Germline V lookup: CDR1 MNHEY, CDR2 SVGAGI. The germline V and J ends were trimmed by 8 bases and 1 base, with 13 bases remaining between them. CDR3 length: 14 residues. The DNA for the CDR3 is TGTGCCAGCGCAGCCCAGCAGGGCACAGATACGCAGTATTTT. This translates into CASAAQQGTDTQYF.

The rearrangement joins TRBV6-5 to TRBJ2-3, with 12 bases aligning to TRBD2. The CDR3 spans 15 residues. After removal of 7 bases from V and 0 bases from J, the junction contained 2 bases not matched to a gene. The germline V gene encodes CDR1 MNHEY and CDR2 SVGAGI. For the CDR3, the DNA is TGTGCCAGCAAGGGGACTAGCGGGAGCACAGATACGCAGTATTTT. Translated: CASKGTSGSTDTQYF.

The chain uses TRBV5-1 and TRBJ1-1; tentative D call: TRBD1 (5 bases). Germline-derived CDR1 and CDR2 are SGHRS and YFSETQ. V was shortened by 5 bases and J by 4 bases, with 18 bases between the two germline ends. The CDR3 is made up of 15 amino acids. The CDR3 sequence is CASSFGSGLGTEAFF. The DNA of the CDR3 is TGCGCCAGCAGTTTTGGGTCAGGGCTCGGCACTGAAGCTTTCTTT.

V gene TRBV28 combines with J gene TRBJ1-5; the match to TRBD1 covers 10 bases. Germline values: CDR1 MDHEN, CDR2 SYDVKM. Losses at the gene ends were 4 bases for V and 5 bases for J; bases not matched to a gene: 5. The CDR3 runs to 15 residues. The CDR3 region has the DNA TGTGCCAGCAGTTCGCCCGGGACAGGGGATCAGCCCCAGCATTTT. This sequence encodes CASSSPGTGDQPQHF.